The TCR beta chain described here comes from a study of blood T cell repertoires in COVID-19. Looking at the study overall: Samples representing acute and convalescent COVID-19 were sourced from the United States, Italy and Spain. T cells, B-cell-depleted T cells, or PBMCs provided the cDNA or gDNA that served as material.

Per the original methods: It was from reference gene primer amplification that nucleated cell counts were estimated. Assay used: immunoSEQ multiplex PCR; TCRdb lists only in-frame clones, some missing. From that table come the V and J calls and clone size; the DNA was used to work out D and trimming. Of 90,000 to 140,000 clones in the sample, about four fifths were seen once. The CDR3 totals 14 residues. Germline lookup yields CDR1 SGHKS and CDR2 YYEKEE (reference sequence). J lost 10 bases, V lost 0 bases, and 7 bases had no gene match. The rearrangement uses TRBV5-5 and TRBJ1-2; TRBD1 aligns across 9 bases. This TCR was recovered from a woman between 70 and 85 years old with acute or convalescent COVID-19. Sequencing input: peripheral blood. The CDR3 is CASSLEGQGRLYTF. In DNA, the CDR3 is TGTGCCAGCAGCTTGGAAGGACAGGGGCGGCTCTACACCTTC.